The clone carrying this T cell receptor (beta chain) was seen many times. The target antigen is unknown. This sample stems from a study of T-cell reconstitution after alpha-beta-depleted transplantation in children. Study outcomes and limitations: The high TCRbeta diversity at day 60 in some patients came from surviving recipient T cells and thymic progenitors. In patients about two months after transplant, alpha-beta T cells reportedly arose from several hundred expanded graft clones.

Unique molecular identifiers featured in how the TCRbeta library was prepared. TCRdb used MiXCR to reprocess the PCR reads, holding one entry per CDR3 protein. The sample includes approximately 290,000 distinct CDR3 sequences, around a tenth of them seen just once. The CDR3 is made up of 12 amino acids. Trimming shortened V by 3 bases and J by 8 bases, and 10 bases separated the two germline ends. V and J are TRBV12-3 or TRBV12-4 and TRBJ1-2, with D tentatively TRBD1 (6 bases). The specimen comprised peripheral blood, sampled 180 days after TCRalphabeta/CD19-depleted stem cell transplant. This sequence originates from a male patient under 10 years old who had a stem cell transplant for chronic granulomatous disease, so the T cells may come from the graft donor. CDR3 sequence reads: CASSFTGRGYTF. CDR3 DNA: TGTGCCAGCAGTTTTACAGGGAGAGGCTACACCTTC.